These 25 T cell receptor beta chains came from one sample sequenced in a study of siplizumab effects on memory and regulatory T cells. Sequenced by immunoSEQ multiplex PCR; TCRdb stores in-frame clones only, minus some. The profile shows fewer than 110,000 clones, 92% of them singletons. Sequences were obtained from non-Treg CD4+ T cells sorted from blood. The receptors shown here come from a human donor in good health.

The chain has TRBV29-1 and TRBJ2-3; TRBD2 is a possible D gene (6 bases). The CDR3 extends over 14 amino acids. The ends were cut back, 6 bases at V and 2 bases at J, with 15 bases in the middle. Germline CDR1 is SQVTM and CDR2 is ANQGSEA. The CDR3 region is CSVTAGLPTDTQYF. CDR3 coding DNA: TGCAGCGTCACGGCGGGACTCCCCACAGATACGCAGTATTTT.

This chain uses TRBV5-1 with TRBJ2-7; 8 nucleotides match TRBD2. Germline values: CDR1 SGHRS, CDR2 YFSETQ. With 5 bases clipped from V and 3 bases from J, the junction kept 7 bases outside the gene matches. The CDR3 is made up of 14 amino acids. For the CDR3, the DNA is TGCGCCAGCAGGCCGGGACTAGGTGTCTACGAGCAGTACTTC. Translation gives CASRPGLGVYEQYF.

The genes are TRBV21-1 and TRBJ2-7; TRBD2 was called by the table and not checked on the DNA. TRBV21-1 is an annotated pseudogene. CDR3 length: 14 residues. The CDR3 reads CASSKERGAYEQYF. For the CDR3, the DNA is TGTGCCAGCAGCAAGGAGCGGGGGGCCTACGAGCAGTACTTC.

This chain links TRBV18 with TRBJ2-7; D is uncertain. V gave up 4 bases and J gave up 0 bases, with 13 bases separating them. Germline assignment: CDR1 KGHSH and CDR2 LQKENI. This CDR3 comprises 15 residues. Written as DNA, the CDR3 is TGTGCCAGCTCACGTCTGGTGGGTAGCTCCTACGAGCAGTACTTC. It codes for CASSRLVGSSYEQYF.

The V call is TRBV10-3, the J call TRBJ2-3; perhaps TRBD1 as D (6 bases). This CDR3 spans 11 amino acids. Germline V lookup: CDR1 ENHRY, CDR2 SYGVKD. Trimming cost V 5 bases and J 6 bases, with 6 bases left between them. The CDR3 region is CAISQGDTQYF. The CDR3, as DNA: TGTGCCATCAGTCAGGGGGATACGCAGTATTTT.

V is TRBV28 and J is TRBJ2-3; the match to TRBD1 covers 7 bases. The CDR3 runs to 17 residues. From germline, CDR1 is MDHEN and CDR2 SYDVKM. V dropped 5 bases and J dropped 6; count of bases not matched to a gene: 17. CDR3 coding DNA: TGTGCCAGCAGTAAACACGCCCAGGGACAGCACTGGGATACGCAGTATTTT. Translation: CASSKHAQGQHWDTQYF.

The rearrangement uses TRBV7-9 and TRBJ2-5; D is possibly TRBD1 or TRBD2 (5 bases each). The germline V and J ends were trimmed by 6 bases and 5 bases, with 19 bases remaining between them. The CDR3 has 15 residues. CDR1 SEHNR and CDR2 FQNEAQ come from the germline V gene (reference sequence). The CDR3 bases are TGTGCCAGCAGTCAAGGGACGTTGGAACAGGAGACCCAGTACTTC. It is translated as CASSQGTLEQETQYF.

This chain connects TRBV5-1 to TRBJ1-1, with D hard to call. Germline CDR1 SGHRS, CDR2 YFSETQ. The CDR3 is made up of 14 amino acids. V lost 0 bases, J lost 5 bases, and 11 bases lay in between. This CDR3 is CASSLGQVSTEAFF. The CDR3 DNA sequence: TGCGCCAGCAGCTTGGGGCAGGTTAGTACTGAAGCTTTCTTT. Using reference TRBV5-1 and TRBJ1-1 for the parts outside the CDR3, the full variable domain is KAGVTQTPRYLIKTRGQQVTLSCSPISGHRSVSWYQQTPGQGLQFLFEYFSETQRNKGNFPGRFSGRQFSNSRSEMNVSTLELGDSALYLCASSLGQVSTEAFFGQGTRLTVV.

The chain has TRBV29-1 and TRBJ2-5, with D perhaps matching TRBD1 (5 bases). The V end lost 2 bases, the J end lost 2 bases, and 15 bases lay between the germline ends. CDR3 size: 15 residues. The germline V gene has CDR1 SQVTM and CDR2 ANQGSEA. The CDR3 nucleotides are TGCAGCGTTGAAAGGGGCGTGGCACATCAAGAGACCCAGTACTTC. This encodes CSVERGVAHQETQYF.

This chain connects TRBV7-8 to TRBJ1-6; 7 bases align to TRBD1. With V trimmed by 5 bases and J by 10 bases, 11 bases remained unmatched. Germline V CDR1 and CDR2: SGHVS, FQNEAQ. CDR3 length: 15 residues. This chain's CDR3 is CASSRGGQVYSPLHF. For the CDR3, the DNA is TGTGCCAGCAGCCGAGGAGGACAGGTGTACTCACCCCTCCACTTT.

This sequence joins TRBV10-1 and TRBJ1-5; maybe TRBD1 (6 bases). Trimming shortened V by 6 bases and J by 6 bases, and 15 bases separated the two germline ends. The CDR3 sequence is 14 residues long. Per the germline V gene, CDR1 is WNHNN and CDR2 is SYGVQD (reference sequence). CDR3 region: CASRKGGIGQPQHF. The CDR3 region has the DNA TGCGCCAGCAGAAAAGGGGGGATCGGTCAGCCCCAGCATTTT.

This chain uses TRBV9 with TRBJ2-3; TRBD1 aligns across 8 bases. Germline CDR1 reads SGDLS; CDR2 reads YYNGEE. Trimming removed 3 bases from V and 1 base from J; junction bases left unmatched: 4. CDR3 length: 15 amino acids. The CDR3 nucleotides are TGTGCCAGCAGCGGACCAGGGGGCGGCACAGATACGCAGTATTTT. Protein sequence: CASSGPGGGTDTQYF.

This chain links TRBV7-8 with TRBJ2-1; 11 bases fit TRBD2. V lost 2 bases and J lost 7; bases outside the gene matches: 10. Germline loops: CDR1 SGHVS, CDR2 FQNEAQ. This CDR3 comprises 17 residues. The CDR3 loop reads CASSLYSGRAFSNEQFF. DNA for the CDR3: TGTGCCAGCAGCTTATATAGCGGGAGGGCCTTTTCTAATGAGCAGTTCTTC.

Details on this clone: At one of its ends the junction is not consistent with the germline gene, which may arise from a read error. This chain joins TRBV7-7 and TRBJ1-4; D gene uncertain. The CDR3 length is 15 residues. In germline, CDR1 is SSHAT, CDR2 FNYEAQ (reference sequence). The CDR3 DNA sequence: TGTGCTAGCAGCTCTACGGACGGGTCTAATGAAAAACTGTTTTTT. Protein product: CASSSTDGSNEKLFF.

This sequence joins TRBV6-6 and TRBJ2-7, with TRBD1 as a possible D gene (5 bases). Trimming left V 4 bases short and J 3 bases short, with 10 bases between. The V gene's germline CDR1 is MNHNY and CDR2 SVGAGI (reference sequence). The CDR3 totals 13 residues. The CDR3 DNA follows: TGTGCCAGCAGTTTGGACAAAGTCTACGAGCAGTACTTC. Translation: CASSLDKVYEQYF.

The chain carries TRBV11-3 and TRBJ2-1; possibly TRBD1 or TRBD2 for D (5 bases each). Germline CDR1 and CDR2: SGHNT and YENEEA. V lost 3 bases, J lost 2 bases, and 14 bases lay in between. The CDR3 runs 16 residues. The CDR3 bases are TGTGCCAGCAGCTTGAGAGGGGCCAGGACCTACAATGAGCAGTTCTTC. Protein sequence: CASSLRGARTYNEQFF. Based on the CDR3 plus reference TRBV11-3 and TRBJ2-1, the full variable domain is EAGVVQSPRYKIIEKKQPVAFWCNPISGHNTLYWYLQNLGQGPELLIRYENEEAVDDSQLPKDRFSAERLKGVDSTLKIQPAELGDSAVYLCASSLRGARTYNEQFFGPGTRLTVL.

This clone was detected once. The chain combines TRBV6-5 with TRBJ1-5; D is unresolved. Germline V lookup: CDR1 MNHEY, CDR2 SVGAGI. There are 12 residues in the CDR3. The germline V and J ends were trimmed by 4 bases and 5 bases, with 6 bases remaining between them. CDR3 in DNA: TGTGCCAGCAGTTCCCGGGATCAGCCCCAGCATTTT. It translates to CASSSRDQPQHF.

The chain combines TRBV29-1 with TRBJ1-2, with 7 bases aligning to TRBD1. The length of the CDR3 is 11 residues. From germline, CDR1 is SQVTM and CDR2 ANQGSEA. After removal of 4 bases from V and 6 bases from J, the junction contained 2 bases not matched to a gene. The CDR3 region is CSVGTGHGYTF. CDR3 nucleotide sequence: TGCAGCGTTGGGACAGGCCATGGCTACACCTTC.

The DNA for the CDR3 is TGTGCCAGCAGTCCCCAGGGGAATAGCAATCAGCCCCAGCATTTT. This translates into CASSPQGNSNQPQHF. V and J are TRBV27 and TRBJ1-5, with D tentatively TRBD1 (6 bases). This CDR3 has 15 residues. Between the trimmed V and J ends, which lost 5 bases and 0 bases, there was a span of 11 bases. Germline CDR1 reads MNHEY; CDR2 reads SMNVEV (reference sequence).

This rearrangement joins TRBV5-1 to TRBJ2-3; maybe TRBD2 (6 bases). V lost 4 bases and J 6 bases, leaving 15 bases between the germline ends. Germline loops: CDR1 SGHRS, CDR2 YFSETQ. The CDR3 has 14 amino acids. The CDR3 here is CASSKIEEGDTQYF. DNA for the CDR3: TGCGCCAGCAGCAAGATAGAGGAGGGGGATACGCAGTATTTT.

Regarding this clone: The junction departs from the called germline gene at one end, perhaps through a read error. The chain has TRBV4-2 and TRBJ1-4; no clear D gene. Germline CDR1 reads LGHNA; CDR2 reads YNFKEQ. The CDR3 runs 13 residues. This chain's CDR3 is CASSGTPNEKLVF. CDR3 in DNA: TGTGCCAGCAGCGGCACACCTAATGAAAAACTGGTTTTT.

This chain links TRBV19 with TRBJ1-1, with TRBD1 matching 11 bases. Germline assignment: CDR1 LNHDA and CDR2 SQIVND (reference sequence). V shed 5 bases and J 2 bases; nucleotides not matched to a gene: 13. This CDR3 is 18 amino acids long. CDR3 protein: CASSPRPGTGGPNTEAFF. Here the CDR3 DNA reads TGTGCCAGTAGTCCACGCCCCGGGACAGGGGGACCTAACACTGAAGCTTTCTTT. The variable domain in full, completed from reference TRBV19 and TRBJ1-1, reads DGGITQSPKYLFRKEGQNVTLSCEQNLNHDAMYWYRQDPGQGLRLIYYSQIVNDFQKGDIAEGYSVSREKKESFPLTVTSAQKNPTAFYLCASSPRPGTGGPNTEAFFGQGTRLTVV.

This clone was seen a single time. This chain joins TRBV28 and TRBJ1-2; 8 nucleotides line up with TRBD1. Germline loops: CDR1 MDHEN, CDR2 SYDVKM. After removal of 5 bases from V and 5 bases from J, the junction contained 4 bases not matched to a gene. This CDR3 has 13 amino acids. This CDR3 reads CASSPQGGYGYTF. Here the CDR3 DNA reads TGTGCCAGCAGTCCACAGGGGGGGTATGGCTACACCTTC.

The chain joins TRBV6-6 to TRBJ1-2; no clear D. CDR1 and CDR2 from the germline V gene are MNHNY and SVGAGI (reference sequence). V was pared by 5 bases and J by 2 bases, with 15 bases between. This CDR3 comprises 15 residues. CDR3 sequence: CASSPMPTINYGYTF. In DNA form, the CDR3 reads TGTGCCAGCAGTCCCATGCCGACGATAAACTATGGCTACACCTTC.

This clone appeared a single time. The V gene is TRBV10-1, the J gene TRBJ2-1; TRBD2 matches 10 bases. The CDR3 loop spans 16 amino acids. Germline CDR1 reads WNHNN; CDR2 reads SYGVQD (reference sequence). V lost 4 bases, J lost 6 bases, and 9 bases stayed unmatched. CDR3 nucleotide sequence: TGCGCCAGCAGTGGCAACCTAGCGGGAGCACTCAATGAGCAGTTCTTC. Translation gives CASSGNLAGALNEQFF.